Listed below are T cell receptor beta chains from one sample, sequenced in a study of cytomegalovirus exposure and HLA in healthy donors. Produced via immunoSEQ multiplex PCR; TCRdb's table is partial and in-frame only. Of about 130,000 clones detected, 89% appear once; the ten largest clones hold roughly 9.2%. The sequenced material came from PBMCs. These receptors were obtained from a young woman in good health and CMV-seropositive. Each CDR3 is given with its conserved first and last residue. A D gene is named only where the DNA matches it firmly. Clone size is stated in some rows and not others, as once, few, many or a class when expanded.

>TRBV7-9|TRBJ2-5|TRBD1|.
TGTGCCAGCGATCGGACAGGCCCGCAAGAGACCCAGTACTTC
CASDRTGPQETQYF
>TRBV10-3|TRBJ1-1|.|.
TGTGCCATCAGTGAGTCACAGGCGGGAGGGAACACTGAAGCTTTCTTT
CAISESQAGGNTEAFF
>TRBV4-1|TRBJ1-2|TRBD1|few
TGCGCCAGCAGCCAAGAAGTAACAGGGGGTGGCTACACCTTC
CASSQEVTGGGYTF
>TRBV27|TRBJ2-5|TRBD1|.
TGTGCCAGCAGTTCATACGGGACAGGGGGGGCCGATTCTCAGTACTTC
CASSSYGTGGADSQYF
>TRBV7-2|TRBJ1-5|.|.
TGTGCCAGCAGCCAGGGCCGGGACAAGCCTTACAATCAGCCCCAGCATTTT
CASSQGRDKPYNQPQHF
>TRBV2|TRBJ1-3|.|.
TGTGCCAGCAAACTGGACACTAACTCTGGAAACACCATATATTTT
CASKLDTNSGNTIYF
>TRBV28|TRBJ2-7|TRBD2|.
TGTGCCAGCAGTGCGCCGCGGGGGGGGTCCTACGAGCAGTACTTC
CASSAPRGGSYEQYF
>TRBV4-1|TRBJ2-7|TRBD2|.
TGCGCCAGCAGCCGTCTCTCTGGGACTATAGACGAGCAGTACTTC
CASSRLSGTIDEQYF
>TRBV7-3|TRBJ1-6|TRBD1|.
TGTGCCAGCAGCTTAAGACAGGGGGATAATTCACCCCTCCACTTT
CASSLRQGDNSPLHF
>TRBV9|TRBJ1-2|.|few
TGTGCCAGCAGCGTATGGCTGCGGGGGGAAGCCGGTGGCTACACCTTC
CASSVWLRGEAGGYTF
>TRBV6-1|TRBJ1-5|.|.
TGTGCCAGCAGTGAGGGGGGAGAGAATCAGCCCCAGCATTTT
CASSEGGENQPQHF
>TRBV6-5|TRBJ2-3|TRBD2|.
TGTGCCAGCAGTTACGTGCGGGGGGGCGCAGATACGCAGTATTTT
CASSYVRGGADTQYF
>TRBV5-5|TRBJ2-7|.|.
TGTGCCAGCAGCTTACCCGCGCTGAGCTCCTACGAGCAGTACTTC
CASSLPALSSYEQYF
>TRBV5-4|TRBJ2-7|.|once
TGTGCCAGCAGCTTACAAAAGGGGTCTGGAGAGCAGTACTTC
CASSLQKGSGEQYF
>TRBV9|TRBJ2-5|TRBD1|.
TGTGCCAGCAGCGTCGGGGACAGGACACAAGAGACCCAGTACTTC
CASSVGDRTQETQYF
>TRBV6-5|TRBJ2-3|.|.
TGTGCCAGCAGCAGGGGCAGAGATACGCAGTATTTT
CASSRGRDTQYF
>TRBV4-2|TRBJ2-3|TRBD1|.
TGTGCCAGCAGCCAAGGAGGGACAGGGTTCGGAAATACGCAGTATTTT
CASSQGGTGFGNTQYF
>TRBV6-5|TRBJ2-1|TRBD2|.
TGTGCCAGCAGCTTAGCGGGGGTCTCCTACAATGAGCAGTTCTTC
CASSLAGVSYNEQFF
>TRBV7-2|TRBJ2-2|TRBD2|.
TGTGCCAGCAGCTTTTACGGGACTAGCGCCGGGGAGCTGTTTTTT
CASSFYGTSAGELFF
>TRBV6-1|TRBJ1-5|.|.
TGTGCCAGCAGTGAAAGCGACAGGTACAATCAGCCCCAGCATTTT
CASSESDRYNQPQHF
>TRBV7-3|TRBJ2-2|TRBD1|.
TGTGCCAGCAGCTCCGGACAGGGGGCAACCGGGGAGCTGTTTTTT
CASSSGQGATGELFF
>TRBV6-5|TRBJ1-2|TRBD1|.
TGTGCCAGCAGTTACCAGACAGGGGAGGTCTATGGCTACACCTTC
CASSYQTGEVYGYTF